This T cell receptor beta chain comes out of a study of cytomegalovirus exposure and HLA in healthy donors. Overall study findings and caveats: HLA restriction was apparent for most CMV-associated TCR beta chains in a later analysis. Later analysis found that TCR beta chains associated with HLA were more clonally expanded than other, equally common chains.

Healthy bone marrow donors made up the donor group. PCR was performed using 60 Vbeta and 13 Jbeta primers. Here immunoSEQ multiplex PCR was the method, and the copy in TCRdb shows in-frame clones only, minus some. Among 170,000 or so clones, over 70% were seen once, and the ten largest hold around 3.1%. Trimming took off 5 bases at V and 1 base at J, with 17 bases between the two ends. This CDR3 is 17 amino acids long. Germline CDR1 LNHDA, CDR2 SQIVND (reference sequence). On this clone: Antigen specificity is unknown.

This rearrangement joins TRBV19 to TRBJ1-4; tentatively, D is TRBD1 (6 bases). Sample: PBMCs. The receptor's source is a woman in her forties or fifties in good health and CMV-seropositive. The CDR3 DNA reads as TGTGCCAGTAGTCCTCGAGTGGGGGCGGGAACTAATGAAAAACTGTTTTTT. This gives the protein CASSPRVGAGTNEKLFF.